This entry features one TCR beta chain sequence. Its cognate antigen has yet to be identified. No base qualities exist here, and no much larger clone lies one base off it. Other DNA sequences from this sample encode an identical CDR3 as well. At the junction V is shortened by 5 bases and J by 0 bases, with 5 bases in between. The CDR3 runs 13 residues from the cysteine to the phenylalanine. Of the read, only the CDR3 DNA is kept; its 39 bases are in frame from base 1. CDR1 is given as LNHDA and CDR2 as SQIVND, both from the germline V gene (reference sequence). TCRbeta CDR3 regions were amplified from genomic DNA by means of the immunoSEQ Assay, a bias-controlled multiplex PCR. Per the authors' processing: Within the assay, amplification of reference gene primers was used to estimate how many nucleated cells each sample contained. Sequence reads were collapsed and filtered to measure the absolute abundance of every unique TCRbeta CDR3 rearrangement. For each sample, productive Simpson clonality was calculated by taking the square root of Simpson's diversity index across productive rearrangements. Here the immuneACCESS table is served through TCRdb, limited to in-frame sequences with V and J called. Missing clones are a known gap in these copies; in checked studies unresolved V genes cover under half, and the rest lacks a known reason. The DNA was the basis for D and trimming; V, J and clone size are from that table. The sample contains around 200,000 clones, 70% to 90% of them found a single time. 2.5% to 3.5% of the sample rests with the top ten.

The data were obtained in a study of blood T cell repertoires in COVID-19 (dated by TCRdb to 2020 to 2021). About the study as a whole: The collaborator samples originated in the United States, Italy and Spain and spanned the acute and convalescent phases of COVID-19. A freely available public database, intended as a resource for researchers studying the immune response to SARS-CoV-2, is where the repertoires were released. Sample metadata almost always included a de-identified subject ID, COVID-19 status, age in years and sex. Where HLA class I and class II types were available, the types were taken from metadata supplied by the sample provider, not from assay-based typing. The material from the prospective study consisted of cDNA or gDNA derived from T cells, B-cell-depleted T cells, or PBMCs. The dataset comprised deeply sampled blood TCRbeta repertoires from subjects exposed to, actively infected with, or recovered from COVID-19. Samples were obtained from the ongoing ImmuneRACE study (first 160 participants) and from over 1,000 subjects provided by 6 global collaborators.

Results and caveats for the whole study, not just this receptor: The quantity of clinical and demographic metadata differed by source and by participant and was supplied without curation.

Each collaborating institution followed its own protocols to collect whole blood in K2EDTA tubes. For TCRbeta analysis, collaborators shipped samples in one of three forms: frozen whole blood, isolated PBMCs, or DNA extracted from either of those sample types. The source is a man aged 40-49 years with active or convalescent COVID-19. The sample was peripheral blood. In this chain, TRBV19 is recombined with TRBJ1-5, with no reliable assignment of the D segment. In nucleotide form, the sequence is TGTGCCAGTAGTCCCTATAGCAATCAGCCCCAGCATTTT. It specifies CASSPYSNQPQHF.